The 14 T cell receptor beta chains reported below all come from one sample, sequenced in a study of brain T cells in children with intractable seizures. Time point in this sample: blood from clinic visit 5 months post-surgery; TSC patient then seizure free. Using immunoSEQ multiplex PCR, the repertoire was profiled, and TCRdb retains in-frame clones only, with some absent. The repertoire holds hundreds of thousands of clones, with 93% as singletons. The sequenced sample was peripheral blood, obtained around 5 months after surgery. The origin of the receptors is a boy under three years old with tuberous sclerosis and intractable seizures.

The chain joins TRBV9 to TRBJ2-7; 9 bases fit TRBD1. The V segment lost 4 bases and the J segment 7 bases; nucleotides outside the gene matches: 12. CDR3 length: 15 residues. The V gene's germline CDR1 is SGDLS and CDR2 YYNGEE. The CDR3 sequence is CASSLQGATLGEQYF. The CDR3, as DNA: TGTGCCAGCAGCTTACAGGGGGCCACCCTAGGTGAGCAGTACTTC.

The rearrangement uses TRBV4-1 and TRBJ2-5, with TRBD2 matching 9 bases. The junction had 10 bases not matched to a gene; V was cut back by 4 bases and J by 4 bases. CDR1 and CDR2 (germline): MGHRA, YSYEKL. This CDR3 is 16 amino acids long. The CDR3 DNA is TGCGCCAGCAGCCGGCCTAGATCTAGCGGGACAGAGACCCAGTACTTC. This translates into CASSRPRSSGTETQYF.

CDR3 sequence: CASSLGSGSHTQYF. Written as DNA, the CDR3 is TGCGCCAGCAGCTTGGGTAGCGGGAGCCATACGCAGTATTTT. The rearrangement uses TRBV5-1 and TRBJ2-3, with 9 bases fitting TRBD2. CDR3 length: 14 residues. Germline V CDR1 and CDR2: SGHRS, YFSETQ. Unmatched junction bases numbered 3, after V lost 0 bases and J lost 7 bases.

The CDR3 nucleotides are TGTGCCAGCAGGGCCGGGACGGCTTCTAACTATGGCTACACCTTC. Translation: CASRAGTASNYGYTF. This chain joins TRBV6-5 and TRBJ1-2, with a tentative D call TRBD1 (5 bases). Germline V lookup: CDR1 MNHEY, CDR2 SVGAGI. Trimming left V 6 bases short and J 0 bases short, with 14 bases between. This CDR3 has 15 residues.

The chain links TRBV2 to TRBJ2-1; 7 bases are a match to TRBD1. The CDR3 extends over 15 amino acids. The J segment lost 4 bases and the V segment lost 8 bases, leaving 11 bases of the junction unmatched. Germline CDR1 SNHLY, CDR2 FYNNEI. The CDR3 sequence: CASGASGTEYNEQFF. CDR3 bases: TGTGCCAGCGGCGCCTCCGGGACAGAGTACAATGAGCAGTTCTTC.

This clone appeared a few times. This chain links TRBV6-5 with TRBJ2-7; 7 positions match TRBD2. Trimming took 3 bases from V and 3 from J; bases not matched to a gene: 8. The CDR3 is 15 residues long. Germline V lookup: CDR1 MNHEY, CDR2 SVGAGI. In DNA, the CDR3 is TGTGCCAGCAGTTATACCACTAGCGCAGTCTACGAGCAGTACTTC. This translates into CASSYTTSAVYEQYF.

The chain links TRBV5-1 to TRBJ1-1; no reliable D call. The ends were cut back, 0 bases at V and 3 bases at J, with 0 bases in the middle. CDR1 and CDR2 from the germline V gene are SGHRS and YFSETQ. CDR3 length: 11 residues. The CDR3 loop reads CASSLDTEAFF. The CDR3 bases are TGCGCCAGCAGCTTGGACACTGAAGCTTTCTTT.

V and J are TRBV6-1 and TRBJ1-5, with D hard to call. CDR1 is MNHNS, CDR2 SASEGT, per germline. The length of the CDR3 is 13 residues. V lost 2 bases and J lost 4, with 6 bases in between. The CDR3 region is CASSETHNQPQHF. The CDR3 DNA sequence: TGTGCCAGCAGTGAAACACATAATCAGCCCCAGCATTTT.

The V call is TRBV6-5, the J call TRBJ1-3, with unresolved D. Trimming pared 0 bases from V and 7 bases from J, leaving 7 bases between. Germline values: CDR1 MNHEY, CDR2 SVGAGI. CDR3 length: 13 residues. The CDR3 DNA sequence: TGTGCCAGCAGTTACTCGCTAGGGAACACCATATATTTT. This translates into CASSYSLGNTIYF.

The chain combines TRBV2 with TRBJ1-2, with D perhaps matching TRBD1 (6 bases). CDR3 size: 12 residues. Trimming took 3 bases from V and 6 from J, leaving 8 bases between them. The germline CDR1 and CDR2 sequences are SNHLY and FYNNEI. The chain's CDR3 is CASSDWTDGYTF. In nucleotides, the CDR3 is TGTGCCAGCAGTGACTGGACAGATGGCTACACCTTC. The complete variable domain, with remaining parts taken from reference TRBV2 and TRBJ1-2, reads EPEVTQTPSHQVTQMGQEVILRCVPISNHLYFYWYRQILGQKVEFLVSFYNNEISEKSEIFDDQFSVERPDGSNFTLKIRSTKLEDSAMYFCASSDWTDGYTFGSGTRLTVV.

Here the CDR3 DNA reads TGTGCCATCACTACAAAGGGGTTCGATGGCTACACCTTC. It specifies CAITTKGFDGYTF. The rearrangement joins TRBV10-3 to TRBJ1-2, with D possibly TRBD1 on 5 matching bases. The CDR3 runs to 13 residues. Trimming removed 7 bases at V and 6 bases at J, with 15 bases between. CDR1 and CDR2 from the germline V gene are ENHRY and SYGVKD.

The CDR3 protein is CASSQWTENSPLHF. The CDR3 coding sequence is TGTGCCAGCAGTCAATGGACAGAAAATTCACCCCTCCACTTT. The J gene is TRBJ1-6, the V gene TRBV3-1 (or the pseudogene TRBV3-2); D is possibly TRBD1 (6 bases). The CDR3 has 14 amino acids. The ends were cut back, 6 bases at V and 7 bases at J, with 13 bases in the middle. Germline loops: CDR1 LGHDT, CDR2 YNNKEL (reference sequence).

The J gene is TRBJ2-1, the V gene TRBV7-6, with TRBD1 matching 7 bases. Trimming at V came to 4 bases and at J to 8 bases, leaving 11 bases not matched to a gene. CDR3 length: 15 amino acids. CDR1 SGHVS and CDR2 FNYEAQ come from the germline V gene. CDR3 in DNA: TGTGCCAGCAGCTCGTACAGGGGTTCGACGCATGAGCAGTTCTTC. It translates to CASSSYRGSTHEQFF.

The DNA for the CDR3 is TGTGCCAGCAGTGAAGCAACCAGGAACACTGAAGCTTTCTTT. Encoded protein: CASSEATRNTEAFF. The V gene is TRBV2, the J gene TRBJ1-1; no firm D call. This CDR3 comprises 14 residues. Trimming shortened V by 0 bases and J by 1 base, and 6 bases separated the two germline ends. Germline V CDR1 and CDR2: SNHLY, FYNNEI.